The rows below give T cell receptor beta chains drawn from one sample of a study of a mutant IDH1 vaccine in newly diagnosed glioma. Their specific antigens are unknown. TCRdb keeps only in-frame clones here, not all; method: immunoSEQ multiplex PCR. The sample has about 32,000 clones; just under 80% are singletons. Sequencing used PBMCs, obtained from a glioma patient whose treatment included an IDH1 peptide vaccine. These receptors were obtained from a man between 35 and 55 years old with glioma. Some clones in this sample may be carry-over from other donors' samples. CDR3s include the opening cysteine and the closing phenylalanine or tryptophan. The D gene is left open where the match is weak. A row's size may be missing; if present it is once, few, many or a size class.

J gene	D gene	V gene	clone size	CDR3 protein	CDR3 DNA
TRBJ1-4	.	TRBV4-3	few	CASSQEGSTNEKLFF	TGCGCCAGCAGCCAAGAAGGGAGCACTAATGAAAAACTGTTTTTT
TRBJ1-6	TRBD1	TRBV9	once	CASSVEDRGDSPLHF	TGTGCCAGCAGCGTAGAAGACAGGGGGGATTCACCCCTCCACTTT
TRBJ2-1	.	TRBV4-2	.	CASRPLLRSYNEQFF	TGTGCCAGCAGACCACTTCTACGCTCCTACAATGAGCAGTTCTTC
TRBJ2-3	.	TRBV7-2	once	CASSPKYGPPDPQYF	TGTGCCAGCAGTCCAAAATACGGGCCTCCGGATCCGCAGTATTTT
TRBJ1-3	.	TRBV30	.	CAWTYGGNTIYF	TGTGCCTGGACGTACGGGGGAAACACCATATATTTT
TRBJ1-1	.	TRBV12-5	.	CASGLVPILSGGMSTEAFF	TGTGCTAGTGGTTTGGTACCCATCCTTTCTGGGGGCATGAGCACTGAAGCTTTCTTT
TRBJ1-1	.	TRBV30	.	CAWTRDRGTEAFF	TGTGCCTGGACTAGGGACCGGGGCACTGAAGCTTTCTTT
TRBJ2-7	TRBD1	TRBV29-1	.	CSVRTGDYEQYF	TGCAGCGTTCGGACAGGGGACTACGAGCAGTACTTC
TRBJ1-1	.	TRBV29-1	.	CSVAQGMNTEAFF	TGCAGCGTCGCACAGGGCATGAACACTGAAGCTTTCTTT
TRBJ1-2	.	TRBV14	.	CASSREPNYGYTF	TGTGCCAGCAGTCGCGAACCTAACTATGGCTACACCTTC
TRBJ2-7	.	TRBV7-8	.	CASSSSRGGFGYYEQYF	TGTGCCAGCAGCTCCAGCCGTGGGGGATTTGGGTACTACGAGCAGTACTTC
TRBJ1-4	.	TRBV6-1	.	CASSEENSLATNEKLFF	TGTGCCAGCAGTGAAGAGAACAGCCTAGCAACTAATGAAAAACTGTTTTTT
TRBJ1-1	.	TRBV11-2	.	CASSLDRSGMNTEAFF	TGTGCCAGCAGCTTAGATCGGTCCGGAATGAACACTGAAGCTTTCTTT
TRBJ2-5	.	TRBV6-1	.	CAIGRGETQYF	TGTGCCATCGGTCGGGGGGAGACCCAGTACTTC
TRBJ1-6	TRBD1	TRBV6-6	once	CASSYMDRVSPLHF	TGTGCCAGCAGTTACATGGACAGGGTGTCACCCCTCCACTTT
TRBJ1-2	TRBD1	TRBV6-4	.	CASSDGDRLTRDGYTF	TGTGCCAGCAGTGACGGGGACAGACTGACGAGGGATGGCTACACCTTC
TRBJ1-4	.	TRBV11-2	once	CASTLRGVGSEKLFF	TGTGCCAGCACCCTAAGGGGGGTCGGGAGTGAAAAACTGTTTTTT
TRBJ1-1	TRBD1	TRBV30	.	CAWRGTGGARTEAFF	TGTGCCTGGAGGGGGACAGGGGGCGCGCGCACTGAAGCTTTCTTT
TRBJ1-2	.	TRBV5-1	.	CASSLDRALGYTF	TGCGCCAGCAGCTTGGACAGGGCCCTCGGCTACACCTTC
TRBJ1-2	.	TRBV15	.	CATSTSNYGYTF	TGTGCCACAAGTACTTCTAACTATGGCTACACCTTC
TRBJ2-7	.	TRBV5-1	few	CASSLGLEGEQYF	TGCGCCAGCAGCTTGGGCCTCGAGGGCGAGCAGTACTTC
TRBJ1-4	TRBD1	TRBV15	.	CATSREGQGGEKLFF	TGTGCCACCAGCAGAGAGGGACAGGGAGGGGAAAAACTGTTTTTT
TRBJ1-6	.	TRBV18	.	CASSPGTGDNSPLHF	TGTGCCAGCTCACCCGGGACGGGGGATAATTCACCCCTCCACTTT
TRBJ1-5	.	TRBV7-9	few	CASSLDNSYQPQHF	TGTGCCAGCAGCTTAGATAACTCGTATCAGCCCCAGCATTTT
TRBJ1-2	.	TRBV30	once	CAWSEGGVGYGYTF	TGTGCCTGGAGTGAAGGAGGGGTCGGCTATGGCTACACCTTC
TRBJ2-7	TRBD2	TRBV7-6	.	CASSLSGGVNEQYF	TGTGCCAGCAGCCTAAGCGGGGGGGTTAACGAGCAGTACTTC
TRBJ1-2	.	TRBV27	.	CASSLLRGMGGYTF	TGTGCCAGCAGTTTGTTACGGGGAATGGGTGGCTACACCTTC
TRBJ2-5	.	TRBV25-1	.	CASSRVGQETQYF	TGTGCCAGCAGTAGAGTTGGCCAAGAGACCCAGTACTTC
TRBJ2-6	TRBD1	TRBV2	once	CASSQQGALDGANVLTF	TGTGCCAGCAGCCAACAGGGGGCACTCGACGGGGCCAACGTCCTGACTTTC
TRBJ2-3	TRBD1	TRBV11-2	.	CASRPGTGWPDTQYF	TGTGCCAGCAGGCCCGGGACAGGGTGGCCAGATACGCAGTATTTT
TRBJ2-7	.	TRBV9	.	CASSPVMGGSLYEQYF	TGTGCCAGCAGCCCAGTCATGGGGGGATCGCTCTACGAGCAGTACTTC
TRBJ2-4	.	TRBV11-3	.	CASSLAPRGAKNIQYF	TGTGCCAGCAGCTTAGCCCCTCGGGGGGCTAAAAACATTCAGTACTTC
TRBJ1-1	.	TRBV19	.	CASSIVSGFAEAFF	TGTGCCAGTAGTATAGTGTCCGGGTTCGCTGAAGCTTTCTTT
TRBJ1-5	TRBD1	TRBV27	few	CASSWDRGTPQHF	TGTGCCAGCAGTTGGGACAGGGGGACTCCCCAGCATTTT
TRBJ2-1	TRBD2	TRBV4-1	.	CASSLRGLAGGDNEQFF	TGCGCCAGCAGCCTTCGGGGACTAGCGGGGGGGGACAATGAGCAGTTCTTC
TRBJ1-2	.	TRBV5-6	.	CASSPRGGYGYTF	TGTGCCAGCAGCCCACGGGGAGGGTATGGCTACACCTTC
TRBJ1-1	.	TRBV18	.	CASSRTELRDTEAFF	TGTGCCAGCTCACGTACAGAGCTCCGGGACACTGAAGCTTTCTTT
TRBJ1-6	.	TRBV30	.	CAWTLGLNSPLHF	TGTGCCTGGACATTGGGTTTGAATTCACCCCTCCACTTT
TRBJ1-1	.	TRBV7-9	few	CASSQSGTPEAFF	TGTGCCAGCAGCCAGAGCGGGACACCTGAAGCTTTCTTT
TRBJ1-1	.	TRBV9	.	CASSPQGRGETEAFF	TGTGCCAGCAGCCCCCAGGGACGGGGGGAAACTGAAGCTTTCTTT